This T cell receptor (beta chain) was obtained from a study of shared clonotypes between healthy human individuals. Germline V lookup: CDR1 MDHEN, CDR2 SYDVKM. Between the trimmed V and J ends, which lost 4 bases and 11 bases, there was a span of 27 bases. This CDR3 has 18 residues. Assay: immunoSEQ multiplex PCR; the TCRdb copy retains only in-frame clones and omits some. The data contain 450,000 or so clones, approximately 80% of them singletons. This chain connects TRBV28 to TRBJ2-6, with D possibly TRBD1 on 5 matching bases. The sequenced sample consisted of PBMCs. The source is a woman aged 40 to 55 in good health. Some clones in this sample may be carry-over from other donors' samples. In DNA form, the CDR3 reads TGTGCCAGCAGTTCCCCCTCGACAGCGTATCTGGAGTTTGACGTCCTGACTTTC. Protein: CASSSPSTAYLEFDVLTF.